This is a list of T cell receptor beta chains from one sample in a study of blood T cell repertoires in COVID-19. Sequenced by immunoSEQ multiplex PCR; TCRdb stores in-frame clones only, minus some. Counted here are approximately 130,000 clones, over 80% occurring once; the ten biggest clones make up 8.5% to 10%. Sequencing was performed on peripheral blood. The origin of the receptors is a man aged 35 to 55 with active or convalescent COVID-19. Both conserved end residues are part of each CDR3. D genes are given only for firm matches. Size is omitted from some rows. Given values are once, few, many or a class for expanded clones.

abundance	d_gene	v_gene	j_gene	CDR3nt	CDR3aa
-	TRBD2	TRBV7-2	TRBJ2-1	TGTGCCAGCAGCTCTCCTCCGGGGGGGGGACACAATGAGCAGTTCTTC	CASSSPPGGGHNEQFF
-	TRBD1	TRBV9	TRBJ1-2	TGTGCCAGCAGCGTAGGGGGCGCAGGGGGCGCAGACTATGGCTACACCTTC	CASSVGGAGGADYGYTF
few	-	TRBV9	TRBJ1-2	TGTGCCAGCAGCCCACGACAGAACAACTATGGCTACACCTTC	CASSPRQNNYGYTF
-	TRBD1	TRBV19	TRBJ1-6	TGTGCCAGTAGTGCCTGGGACAGGGGCGATAATTCACCCCTCCACTTT	CASSAWDRGDNSPLHF
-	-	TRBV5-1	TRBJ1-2	TGCGCCAGCAGCTCCCCCGACAGATACGGCGGCTACACCTTC	CASSSPDRYGGYTF
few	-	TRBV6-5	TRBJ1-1	TGTGCCAGCAGTTACCTGGGGCTTACTGAAGCTTTCTTT	CASSYLGLTEAFF
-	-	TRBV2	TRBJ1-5	TGTGCCAGCAGGTTAGACGGGTCCCAGCATTTT	CASRLDGSQHF
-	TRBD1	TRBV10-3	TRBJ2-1	TGTGCCATTGGTCCAGGACAGGGCACAGTTGAGCAGTTCTTC	CAIGPGQGTVEQFF
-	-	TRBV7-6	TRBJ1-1	TGTGCCAGCAGCTCTGGAGGCATCGGGAACACTGAAGCTTTCTTT	CASSSGGIGNTEAFF
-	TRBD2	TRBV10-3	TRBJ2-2	TGTGCCACCAAGCTAGCGGGGGATTTGAACACCGGGGAGCTGTTTTTT	CATKLAGDLNTGELFF
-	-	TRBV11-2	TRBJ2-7	TGTGCCAGCAGCTTAGTTGTGGCGGGGTTGGGGTACGAGCAGTACTTC	CASSLVVAGLGYEQYF
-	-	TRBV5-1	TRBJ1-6	TGCGCCAGCAGCTTGGAGGGCAGGGGAGATTCACCCCTCCACTTT	CASSLEGRGDSPLHF
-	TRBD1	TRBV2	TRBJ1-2	TGTGCCAGCAGTGAACTTTCGGGACAGGGGGACCCTAACTATGGCTACACCTTC	CASSELSGQGDPNYGYTF
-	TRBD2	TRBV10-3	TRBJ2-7	TGTGCCATCAGTGCGGGCGGGGGGACTTCCTACGAGCAGTACTTC	CAISAGGGTSYEQYF
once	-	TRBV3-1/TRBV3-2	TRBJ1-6	TGTGCCAGCAGCCCCCAAGGGACAAAGAATTCACCCCTCCACTTT	CASSPQGTKNSPLHF
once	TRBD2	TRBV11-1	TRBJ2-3	TGTGCCAGCAGCTTAGAGCTAGCGGGGGGCACAGATACGCAGTATTTT	CASSLELAGGTDTQYF
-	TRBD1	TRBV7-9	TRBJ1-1	TGTGCCAGCAGCCACAGGACAGGGGTGGACACTGAAGCTTTCTTT	CASSHRTGVDTEAFF
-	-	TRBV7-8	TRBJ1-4	TGTGCCAGCAGGTTTCGGGGGATAGGCGAAAAACTGTTTTTT	CASRFRGIGEKLFF
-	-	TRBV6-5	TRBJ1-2	TGTGCCAGCAGTCCAGACTCCAACTATGGCCACACCTTC	CASSPDSNYGHTF
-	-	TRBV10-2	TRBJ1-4	TGCGCCAGCCTGGACAATCTAAATGAAAAACTGTTTTTT	CASLDNLNEKLFF
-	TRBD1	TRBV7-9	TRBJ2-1	TGTGCCAGCAGCTTGATGGGACAGGGCGAGGATGAGCAGTTCTTC	CASSLMGQGEDEQFF
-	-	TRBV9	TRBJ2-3	TGTGCCAGCAGCGTAGGGGGAGCTACCCACATTAGAGATACGCAGTATTTT	CASSVGGATHIRDTQYF
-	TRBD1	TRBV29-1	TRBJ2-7	TGCAGCGTTGGAGGAGGACAGGGTAGGAGCTCCTACGAGCAGTACTTC	CSVGGGQGRSSYEQYF
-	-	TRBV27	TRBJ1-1	TGTGCCAGCAGTTTACGGGGGGACACTGAAGCTTTCTTT	CASSLRGDTEAFF
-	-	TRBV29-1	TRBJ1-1	TGCAGCGTTAAGACAGGAATGAACACTGAAGCTTTCTTT	CSVKTGMNTEAFF
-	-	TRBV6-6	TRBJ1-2	TGTGCCAGCAGTAGCCGAGGGGGACAACTCTATGGCTACACCTTC	CASSSRGGQLYGYTF
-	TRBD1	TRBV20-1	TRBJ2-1	TGCAGTGCTAGTAGACAGGGAATAGTGAATGAGCAGTTCTTC	CSASRQGIVNEQFF
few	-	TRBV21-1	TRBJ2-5	TGTGCCAGCAGCCCCGACAGGGGGCTAGGCCAAGAGACCCAGTACTTC	CASSPDRGLGQETQYF
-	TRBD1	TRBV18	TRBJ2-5	TGTGCCAGCTCACCCCAACAGGGGGCCCGCAGGGAGACCCAGTACTTC	CASSPQQGARRETQYF